One sample yielded the 9 T cell receptor beta chains listed below, sequenced in a study of shared T cell receptors in the human thymus. TCRdb's copy holds only in-frame clones and misses some; the assay was immunoSEQ multiplex PCR. The sample carries hundreds of thousands of clones, 88% recorded once. The data also belong to a second study, concerning human thymus T cells.

The specimen sequenced was thymocytes. These receptors were taken from a boy in the first two years of life with a congenital heart defect.

This clone was observed a few times. The chain has TRBV19 and TRBJ2-7; 7 nucleotides match TRBD1. This CDR3 contains 14 residues. Germline trimming cut 4 bases from V and 2 bases from J; bases unmatched to any gene: 5. Germline CDR1 reads LNHDA; CDR2 reads SQIVND (reference sequence). The CDR3 bases are TGTGCCAGTAGTACCCTAGGGGGCCCCTACGAGCAGTACTTC. Its translation: CASSTLGGPYEQYF.

The chain links TRBV29-1 to TRBJ2-7, with TRBD1 matching over 7 bases. The CDR3 contains 15 residues. V lost 0 bases and J lost 2; bases outside the gene matches: 7. Germline loops: CDR1 SQVTM, CDR2 ANQGSEA. CDR3 in DNA: TGCAGCGTTGAAGATCGGACAGGTCTTACCTACGAGCAGTACTTC. Amino acids: CSVEDRTGLTYEQYF.

This chain connects TRBV4-2 to TRBJ1-1; TRBD1 aligns across 7 bases. The CDR3 is 18 amino acids. The germline CDR1 and CDR2 sequences are LGHNA and YNFKEQ. Unmatched junction bases numbered 13, after V lost 1 base and J lost 2 bases. The CDR3 sequence is CASSQGSQGEPDNTEAFF. The DNA for the CDR3 is TGTGCCAGCAGCCAAGGTAGTCAGGGGGAGCCAGACAACACTGAAGCTTTCTTT.

This clone came up a few times. The chain is built from TRBV19 and TRBJ2-3; 9 bases agree with TRBD1. The germline gives CDR1 LNHDA, CDR2 SQIVND (reference sequence). CDR3 size: 12 residues. After removal of 5 bases from V and 10 bases from J, the junction contained 4 bases not matched to a gene. In DNA form, the CDR3 reads TGTGCCAGTAGTCTCAGACAGGGGGCGCAGTATTTT. Translating it yields CASSLRQGAQYF.

This clone was detected only a few times. The chain joins TRBV11-2 to TRBJ2-7, with 9 bases fitting TRBD2. J lost 5 bases, V lost 5 bases, and 16 bases had no gene match. Germline assignment: CDR1 SGHAT and CDR2 FQNNGV. This CDR3 spans 17 amino acids. CDR3 sequence: CASSPLRAGGLWDEQYF. CDR3 coding DNA: TGTGCCAGCAGCCCCCTACGTGCGGGAGGGTTGTGGGACGAGCAGTACTTC. Using reference TRBV11-2 and TRBJ2-7 for the parts outside the CDR3, the full variable domain is EAGVAQSPRYKIIEKRQSVAFWCNPISGHATLYWYQQILGQGPKLLIQFQNNGVVDDSQLPKDRFSAERLKGVDSTLKIQPAKLEDSAVYLCASSPLRAGGLWDEQYFGPGTRLTVT.

The chain uses TRBV10-3 and TRBJ2-1; the D gene is possibly TRBD2 (6 bases). Germline CDR1 and CDR2: ENHRY and SYGVKD. CDR3 size: 13 residues. The V end lost 10 bases, the J end lost 8 bases, and 18 bases lay between the germline ends. The CDR3 sequence is CATWDSPDDEQFF. CDR3 DNA sequence: TGTGCCACCTGGGACTCCCCCGACGATGAGCAGTTCTTC.

The chain combines TRBV7-9 with TRBJ2-1; D call uncertain. The CDR3 covers 12 residues. Germline V gene lookup returns CDR1 SEHNR and CDR2 FQNEAQ (reference sequence). V was clipped by 3 bases and J by 6 bases, with 6 bases between them. CDR3 DNA sequence: TGTGCCAGCAGCTTTTGGCCCAATGAGCAGTTCTTC. Amino acids: CASSFWPNEQFF.

The DNA for the CDR3 is TGTGCCAGCAGCGAAAGCACCGGGACTAGCGGGAGTAACGAGCAGTACTTC. Translation: CASSESTGTSGSNEQYF. This sequence joins TRBV7-2 and TRBJ2-7, with 14 bases lining up with TRBD2. The CDR3 has 17 residues. Germline lookup yields CDR1 SGHTA and CDR2 FQGNSA. The trim removed 5 bases at V and 5 bases at J, leaving 11 bases unmatched.

This chain connects TRBV27 to TRBJ2-7, with 12 bases lining up with TRBD2. Unmatched junction bases numbered 5, after V lost 10 bases and J lost 4 bases. Germline CDR1 is MNHEY and CDR2 is SMNVEV (reference sequence). This CDR3 is built from 13 residues. DNA for the CDR3: TGTGCCACCTGGCTAGCGGGAGGGTACGAGCAGTACTTC. Its translation: CATWLAGGYEQYF.